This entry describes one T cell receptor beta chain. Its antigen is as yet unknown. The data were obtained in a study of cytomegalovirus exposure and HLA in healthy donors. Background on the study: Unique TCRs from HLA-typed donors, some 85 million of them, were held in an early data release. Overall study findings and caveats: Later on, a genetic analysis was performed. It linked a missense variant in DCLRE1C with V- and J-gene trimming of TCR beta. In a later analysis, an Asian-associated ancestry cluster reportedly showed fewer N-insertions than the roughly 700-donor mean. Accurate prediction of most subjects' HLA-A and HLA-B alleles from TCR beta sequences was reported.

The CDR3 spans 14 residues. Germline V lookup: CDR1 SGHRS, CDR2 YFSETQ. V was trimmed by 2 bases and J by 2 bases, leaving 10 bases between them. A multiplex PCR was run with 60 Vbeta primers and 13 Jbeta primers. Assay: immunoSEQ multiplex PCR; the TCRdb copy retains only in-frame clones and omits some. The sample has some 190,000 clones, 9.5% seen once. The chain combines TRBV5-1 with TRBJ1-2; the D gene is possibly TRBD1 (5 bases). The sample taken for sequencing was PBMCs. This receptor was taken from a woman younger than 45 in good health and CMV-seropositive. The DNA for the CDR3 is TGCGCCAGCAGCTTTGGGGGGTCCAACTATGGCTACACCTTC. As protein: CASSFGGSNYGYTF.